Each of the 27 T cell receptor beta chains below was sequenced from the same sample in a study of cytomegalovirus exposure and HLA in healthy donors. PCR employed 60 Vbeta and 13 Jbeta primers. TCRdb keeps only in-frame clones here, not all; method: immunoSEQ multiplex PCR. This sample's table reports tens of thousands of clones. Sequenced sample: PBMCs. These receptor sequences come from a woman younger than 45 in good health and CMV-seropositive.

This chain links TRBV5-4 with TRBJ2-1; D may be TRBD1 (6 bases). Germline CDR1 SGHNT, CDR2 YYREEE (reference sequence). The CDR3 spans 13 residues. V lost 5 bases, J lost 5 bases, and 11 bases lay in between. CDR3 residues: CASRLDSDNEQFF. Written as DNA, the CDR3 is TGTGCCAGCAGACTGGACAGTGACAATGAGCAGTTCTTC.

J is TRBJ1-1 and V is TRBV10-3; 9 nucleotides match TRBD1. This CDR3 is 13 amino acids long. Germline CDR1 ENHRY, CDR2 SYGVKD. V lost 6 bases to trimming and J lost 3 bases; unmatched junction nucleotides: 2. CDR3 residues: CAIRGQGDTEAFF. The CDR3 DNA reads as TGTGCCATCAGGGGACAGGGAGACACTGAAGCTTTCTTT.

The CDR3 is CASSIVQWDRVITGELFF. DNA of the CDR3: TGTGCCAGTAGTATAGTCCAATGGGACAGGGTAATCACCGGGGAGCTGTTTTTT. The chain couples TRBV19 to TRBJ2-2; the match to TRBD1 covers 9 bases. There are 18 residues in the CDR3. The germline gives CDR1 LNHDA, CDR2 SQIVND (reference sequence). Trimming cost V 1 base and J 4 bases; bases outside gene matches: 10.

The chain has TRBV30 and TRBJ1-5; the D is unclear. This CDR3 is built from 15 residues. With 0 bases removed from V and 3 bases from J, the gap between germline ends came to 12 bases. The germline gives CDR1 GTSNPN, CDR2 SVGIG (reference sequence). CDR3 in amino acids: CAWSVLGHLNQPQHF. Here the CDR3 DNA reads TGTGCCTGGAGTGTACTTGGGCACCTCAATCAGCCCCAGCATTTT.

The chain carries TRBV2 and TRBJ2-1, with 11 bases lining up with TRBD1. Trimming took 4 bases from V and 6 from J; bases not matched to a gene: 20. The length of the CDR3 is 20 residues. Per the germline V gene, CDR1 is SNHLY and CDR2 is FYNNEI. Written as DNA, the CDR3 is TGTGCCAGCAGTGGAAGGACAGGGGGCTTCATCGGCCGATCCCCCAATGAGCAGTTCTTC. It codes for CASSGRTGGFIGRSPNEQFF.

The V call is TRBV11-3, the J call TRBJ1-3; D is ambiguous. Germline CDR1 SGHNT, CDR2 YENEEA. V lost 3 bases and J lost 0, with 3 bases in between. The CDR3 runs to 13 residues. The CDR3 DNA is TGTGCCAGCAGCTTCTACTCTGGAAACACCATATATTTT. Its translation: CASSFYSGNTIYF.

The chain couples TRBV18 to TRBJ1-4, with unresolved D. The CDR3 length is 17 residues. V was pared by 3 bases and J by 1 base, with 15 bases between. Germline V CDR1 and CDR2: KGHSH, LQKENI. CDR3 in amino acids: CASSPRPPSGTNEKLFF. CDR3 nucleotide sequence: TGTGCCAGCTCACCCCGCCCGCCCAGCGGAACTAATGAAAAACTGTTTTTT.

J is TRBJ1-1 and V is TRBV20-1, with D possibly matching TRBD1 (6 bases). Germline assignment: CDR1 DFQATT and CDR2 SNEGSKA (reference sequence). The CDR3 sequence is 11 residues long. The V gene lost 0 bases and the J gene lost 7 bases, with 6 bases spanning the gap. CDR3: CSAREDSEAFF. CDR3 nucleotide sequence: TGCAGTGCTAGAGAGGACAGTGAAGCTTTCTTT.

The chain employs TRBV6-6 and TRBJ1-2; no clear D gene. Trimming took 10 bases from V and 4 from J, leaving 16 bases between them. CDR3 length: 13 amino acids. Germline assignment: CDR1 MNHNY and CDR2 SVGAGI (reference sequence). CDR3 DNA: TGTGCCACCGAGGGAGTGTTTGGCTATGGCTACACCTTC. Amino acids: CATEGVFGYGYTF.

CDR3 nucleotides: TGCGCCAGCAGCCAAACCTTAGCGGGGGGGCTGAGGTACAATGAGCAGTTCTTC. The encoded protein is CASSQTLAGGLRYNEQFF. The rearrangement uses TRBV5-1 and TRBJ2-1, with TRBD2 identical over 11 bases. This CDR3 region has 18 residues. V lost 4 bases and J lost 4; bases outside the gene matches: 13. Germline V gene sequence: CDR1 SGHRS, CDR2 YFSETQ.

The chain recombines TRBV28 with TRBJ1-2; TRBD1 matches at 9 bases. The V and J ends lost 6 bases and 4 bases, in that order; junction bases with no gene match: 9. Germline CDR1 is MDHEN and CDR2 is SYDVKM. There are 15 residues in the CDR3. The CDR3 sequence: CASSRDWTGVYGYTF. The CDR3 coding sequence is TGTGCCAGCAGCCGCGACTGGACAGGGGTCTATGGCTACACCTTC.

This CDR3 reads CASSQRQGFGGTEAFF. The CDR3 DNA reads TGCGCCAGCAGCCAACGACAGGGCTTCGGGGGCACTGAAGCTTTCTTT. The chain combines TRBV4-1 with TRBJ1-1; 7 bases map to TRBD1. V shed 2 bases, J shed 4 bases, and the junction held 10 bases outside the gene matches. CDR1 is MGHRA, CDR2 YSYEKL, per germline. This CDR3 has 16 amino acids.

The chain uses TRBV6-6 and TRBJ2-7, with a tentative D call TRBD2 (6 bases). Per germline, CDR1 MNHNY and CDR2 SVGAGI (reference sequence). V was trimmed by 5 bases and J by 0 bases, leaving 14 bases between them. The CDR3 is made up of 15 amino acids. This CDR3 is CASSLYDGSSYEQYF. For the CDR3, the DNA is TGTGCCAGCAGTCTCTACGACGGGAGCTCCTACGAGCAGTACTTC.

The chain couples TRBV27 to TRBJ1-6; D remains unclear. The V end was cut by 3 bases, the J end by 6 bases, with 12 bases between. This CDR3 region has 15 residues. The germline CDR1 and CDR2 sequences are MNHEY and SMNVEV (reference sequence). The CDR3 loop reads CASSLGRERNSPLHF. The CDR3 nucleotides read TGTGCCAGCAGTTTGGGGAGGGAACGTAATTCACCCCTCCACTTT.

The chain carries TRBV19 and TRBJ2-1; a weak D match, TRBD1 (6 bases). There are 16 residues in the CDR3. V dropped 7 bases and J dropped 2 bases, with 18 bases sitting between them. Germline V gene data show CDR1 as LNHDA and CDR2 as SQIVND (reference sequence). The CDR3 DNA follows: TGTGCCAGTACCGCAGGGGTTCTCCTACCCTACAATGAGCAGTTCTTC. Amino acid sequence: CASTAGVLLPYNEQFF.

The chain has TRBV7-2 and TRBJ1-2; D is undetermined. The ends were cut back, 1 base at V and 1 base at J, with 13 bases in the middle. The CDR3 length is 16 residues. Germline V CDR1 and CDR2: SGHTA, FQGNSA. The CDR3 is CASSLVWSDVNYGYTF. DNA of the CDR3: TGTGCCAGCAGCTTAGTATGGTCAGATGTTAACTATGGCTACACCTTC.

This sequence joins TRBV29-1 and TRBJ2-2; 7 bases fit TRBD1. Trimming at V came to 3 bases and at J to 4 bases, leaving 2 bases not matched to a gene. CDR3 length: 13 residues. CDR1 and CDR2 from the germline V gene are SQVTM and ANQGSEA. CDR3 sequence (DNA): TGCAGCGTTGACGGGACAGCCACCGGGGAGCTGTTTTTT. Protein: CSVDGTATGELFF.

The chain recombines TRBV6-6 with TRBJ1-2; D is possibly TRBD1 (5 bases). This CDR3 has 12 amino acids. Per germline, CDR1 MNHNY and CDR2 SVGAGI (reference sequence). V lost 5 bases to trimming and J lost 7 bases, with 11 bases between them. This chain's CDR3 is CASSQGFLGYTF. In nucleotides, the CDR3 is TGTGCCAGCAGTCAGGGTTTCCTTGGCTACACCTTC.

The V gene is TRBV9, the J gene TRBJ2-1, with 10 bases fitting TRBD2. With 3 bases clipped from V and 0 bases from J, the junction kept 0 bases outside the gene matches. CDR3 size: 15 residues. The germline V gene has CDR1 SGDLS and CDR2 YYNGEE. The CDR3, as DNA: TGTGCCAGCAGCGCTAGCGGGGGCTCCTACAATGAGCAGTTCTTC. Amino acids: CASSASGGSYNEQFF.

This rearrangement joins TRBV5-5 to TRBJ1-3, with TRBD1 identical over 7 bases. The germline V gene has CDR1 SGHKS and CDR2 YYEKEE (reference sequence). J was trimmed by 4 bases and V by 6 bases; bases with no gene match: 7. The CDR3 spans 14 residues. The CDR3 reads CASNRQGEGNTIYF. The DNA for the CDR3 is TGTGCCAGCAACAGACAGGGAGAAGGAAACACCATATATTTT. The complete variable domain, with remaining parts taken from reference TRBV5-5 and TRBJ1-3, reads DAGVTQSPTHLIKTRGQQVTLRCSPISGHKSVSWYQQVLGQGPQFIFQYYEKEERGRGNFPDRFSARQFPNYSSELNVNALLLGDSALYLCASNRQGEGNTIYFGEGSWLTVV.

The chain is built from TRBV21-1 and TRBJ2-5; TRBD2 is the table's D call, not checked against the DNA. TRBV21-1 is a pseudogene segment. The CDR3 contains 15 residues. CDR3 amino acids: CASSYWGGDRETQYF. In nucleotides, the CDR3 is TGTGCCAGCAGCTATTGGGGAGGGGATCGAGAGACCCAGTACTTC.

The rearrangement uses TRBV30 and TRBJ1-1; tentative D call: TRBD1 (5 bases). CDR1 is GTSNPN, CDR2 SVGIG, per germline (reference sequence). This CDR3 is built from 15 residues. V shed 3 bases and J shed 4 bases, with 18 bases lying between them. The CDR3 spells CAWRALMGGGTEAFF. The CDR3 nucleotides are TGTGCCTGGAGGGCCCTAATGGGGGGGGGCACTGAAGCTTTCTTT. Complete variable domain (other parts from reference TRBV30 and TRBJ1-1): SQTIHQWPATLVQPVGSPLSLECTVEGTSNPNLYWYRQAAGRGLQLLFYSVGIGQISSEVPQNLSASRPQDRQFILSSKKLLLSDSGFYLCAWRALMGGGTEAFFGQGTRLTVV.

This chain uses TRBV7-7 with TRBJ1-4; 9 nucleotides agree with TRBD1. CDR1 SSHAT and CDR2 FNYEAQ come from the germline V gene (reference sequence). The CDR3 totals 14 residues. V shed 3 bases and J 8 bases; nucleotides not matched to a gene: 4. CDR3 sequence: CASSFGQGNEKLFF. The CDR3 nucleotides read TGTGCCAGCAGCTTCGGACAGGGGAACGAAAAACTGTTTTTT.

The chain couples TRBV7-2 to TRBJ1-3; TRBD1 matches at 7 bases. Germline values: CDR1 SGHTA, CDR2 FQGNSA. This CDR3 has 17 amino acids. After removal of 6 bases from V and 4 bases from J, the junction contained 15 bases not matched to a gene. CDR3 DNA sequence: TGTGCCAGCAGGCCCCACCCGGACAGGCCTACGGGAAACACCATATATTTT. Residues: CASRPHPDRPTGNTIYF.

The chain couples TRBV5-1 to TRBJ2-5; a possible D gene is TRBD2 (6 bases). The end of the DNA aligns better with TRBJ2-7, so the J call may be wrong. The CDR3 is 15 amino acids. Germline V gene lookup returns CDR1 SGHRS and CDR2 YFSETQ. CDR3 sequence: CASSWVTGGSYEQYF. As DNA, the CDR3 is TGCGCCAGCAGCTGGGTCACCGGGGGATCCTACGAGCAGTACTTC.

The chain carries TRBV19 and TRBJ1-2; D remains unclear. V dropped 1 base and J dropped 2 bases, with 8 bases sitting between them. This CDR3 region has 14 residues. The germline V gene encodes CDR1 LNHDA and CDR2 SQIVND (reference sequence). The CDR3: CASSIGRGNYGYTF. The CDR3 DNA sequence: TGTGCCAGTAGTATAGGTAGAGGGAACTATGGCTACACCTTC.

The chain is built from TRBV6-5 and TRBJ1-6; 7 bases line up with TRBD1. Trimming removed 6 bases from V and 8 bases from J; junction bases left unmatched: 10. From germline, CDR1 is MNHEY and CDR2 SVGAGI. The CDR3 is 15 amino acids. CDR3 protein: CASSLTRQGDSPLHF. The CDR3 DNA is TGTGCCAGCAGCTTGACTCGACAGGGAGATTCACCCCTCCACTTT.